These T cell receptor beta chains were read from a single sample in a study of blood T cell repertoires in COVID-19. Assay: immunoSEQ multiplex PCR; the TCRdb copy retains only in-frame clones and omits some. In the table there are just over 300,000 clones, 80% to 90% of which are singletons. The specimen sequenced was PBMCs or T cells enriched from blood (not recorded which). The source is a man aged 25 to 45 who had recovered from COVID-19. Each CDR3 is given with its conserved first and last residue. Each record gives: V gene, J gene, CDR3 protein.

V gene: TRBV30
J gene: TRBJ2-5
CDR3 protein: CACQGQGGETQYF

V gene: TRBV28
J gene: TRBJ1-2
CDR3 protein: CATSLQGDYGYTF

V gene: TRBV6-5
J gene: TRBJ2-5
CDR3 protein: CASRAMGGTQETQYF

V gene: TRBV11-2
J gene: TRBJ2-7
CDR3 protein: CASSLASGSQDEQYF

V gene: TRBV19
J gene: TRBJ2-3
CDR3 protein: CASSRLSGIARTDTQYF

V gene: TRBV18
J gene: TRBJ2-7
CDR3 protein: CASSPSRTGTYEQYF

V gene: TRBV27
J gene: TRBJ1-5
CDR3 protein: CASSLDREGNQPQHF

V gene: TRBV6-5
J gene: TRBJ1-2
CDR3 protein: CASSYDTNYGYTF

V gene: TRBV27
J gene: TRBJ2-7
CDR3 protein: CASSGANPYEQYF

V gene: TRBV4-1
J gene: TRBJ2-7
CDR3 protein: CASSYAGGRRNEQYF

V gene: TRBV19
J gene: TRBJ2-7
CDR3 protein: CASNSFGQGSYEQYF

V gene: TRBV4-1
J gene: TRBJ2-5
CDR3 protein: CASSQDRSSSGGQETQYF

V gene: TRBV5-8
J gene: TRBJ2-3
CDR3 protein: CAASGESTDTQYF

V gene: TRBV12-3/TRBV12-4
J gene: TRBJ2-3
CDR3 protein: CASRKSRFDTQYF

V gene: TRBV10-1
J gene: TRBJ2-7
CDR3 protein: CASSDGSGRASEQYF

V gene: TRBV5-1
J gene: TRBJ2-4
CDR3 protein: CASSLIQGAKNIQYF

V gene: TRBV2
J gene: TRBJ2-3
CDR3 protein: CASSRQVSDTQYF

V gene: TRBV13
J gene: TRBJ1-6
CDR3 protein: CASSRPGEGSPLHF

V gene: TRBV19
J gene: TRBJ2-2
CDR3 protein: CASTSTGPSGELFF

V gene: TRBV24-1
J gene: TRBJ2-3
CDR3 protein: CATSESGTGKDTQYF

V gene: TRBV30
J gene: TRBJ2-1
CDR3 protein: CAWSGNRGLNEQFF

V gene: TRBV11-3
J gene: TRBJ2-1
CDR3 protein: CASSPLDSEQFF

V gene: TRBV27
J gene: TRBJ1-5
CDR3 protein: CASSSVAAIINSNQPQHF

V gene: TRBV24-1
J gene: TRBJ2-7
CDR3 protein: CATSGTSGSQEQYF

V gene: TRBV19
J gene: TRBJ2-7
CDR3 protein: CASSISGSSEQYF

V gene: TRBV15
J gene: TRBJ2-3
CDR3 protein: CATSREGLTDTQYF

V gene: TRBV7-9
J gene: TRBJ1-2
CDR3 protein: CASSRDRGSVNGYTF

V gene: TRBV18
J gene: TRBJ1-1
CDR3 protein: CASSPSRGNTEAFF

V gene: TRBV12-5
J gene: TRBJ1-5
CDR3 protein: CASGLNCPGVGFTVGNQPQHF

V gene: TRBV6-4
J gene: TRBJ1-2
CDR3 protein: CASSYRDRGLGNYGYTF

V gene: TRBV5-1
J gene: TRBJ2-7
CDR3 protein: CASSSPGAGVYEQYF

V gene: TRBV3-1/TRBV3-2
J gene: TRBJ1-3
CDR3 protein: CASSRGTGGNTIYF

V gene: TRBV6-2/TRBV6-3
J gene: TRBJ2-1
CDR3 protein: CASSHNRGRNNEQFF

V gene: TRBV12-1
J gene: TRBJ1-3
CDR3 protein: CASRDMTRDYNHLSGNTIYF

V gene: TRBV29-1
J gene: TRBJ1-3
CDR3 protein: CSFATGSGNTIYF

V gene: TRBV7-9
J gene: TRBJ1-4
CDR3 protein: CASSHDKVPPGIVRLFF

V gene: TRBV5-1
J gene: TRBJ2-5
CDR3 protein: CASSLDREGETQYF

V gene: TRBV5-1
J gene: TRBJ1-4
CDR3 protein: CASSLVGGQGGEKLFF

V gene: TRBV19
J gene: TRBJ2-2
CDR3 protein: CASSIIGGRANGELFF

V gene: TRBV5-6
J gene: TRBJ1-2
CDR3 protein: CASSLPRALSGYTF

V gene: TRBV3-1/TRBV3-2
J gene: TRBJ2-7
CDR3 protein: CASSHAATGLAVYEQYF

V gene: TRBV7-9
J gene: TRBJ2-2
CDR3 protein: CASGPNTGELFF

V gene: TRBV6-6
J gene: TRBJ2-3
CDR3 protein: CASSYEEVSTDTQYF

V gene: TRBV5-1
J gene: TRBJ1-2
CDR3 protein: CASSLDSRLANYGYTF

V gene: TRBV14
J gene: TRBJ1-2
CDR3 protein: CASSPSGGTHYGYTF

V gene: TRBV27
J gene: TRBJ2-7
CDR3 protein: CASSLKHHYEQYF

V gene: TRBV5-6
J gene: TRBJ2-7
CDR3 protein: CASSLAREFYEQYF

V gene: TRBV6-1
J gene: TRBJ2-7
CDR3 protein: CASSDQSSGRYAAYEQYF

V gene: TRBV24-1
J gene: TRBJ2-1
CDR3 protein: CATSGFIGSGSADEQFF

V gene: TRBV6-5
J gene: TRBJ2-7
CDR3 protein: CASSYSVGVRSEQYF

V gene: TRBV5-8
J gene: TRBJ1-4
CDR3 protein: CASSVGQLLNEKLFF

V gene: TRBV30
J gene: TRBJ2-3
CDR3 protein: CAWSVGTSGGATDTQYF

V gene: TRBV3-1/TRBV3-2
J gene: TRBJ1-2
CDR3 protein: CASSPRDSSYGYTF

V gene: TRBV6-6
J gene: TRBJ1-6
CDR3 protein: CASTLQGANNSPLHF